Listed below are T cell receptor beta chains from one sample, sequenced in a study of CD8 T cells in Susac syndrome. TCRdb independently ran MiXCR on the immunoSEQ multiplex PCR reads; one entry per CDR3 protein. This table has 140,000 to 150,000 distinct CDR3 sequences, around 95% appearing once. What was sequenced was CD4+ T cells from PBMCs. Receptors were obtained from a human donor with multiple sclerosis. The CDR3 runs from the conserved cysteine through the conserved F or W. The D gene is left open where the match is weak. Rows may omit the clone size; those that give it use once, few, many or a size class.

>TRBJ1-1|TRBV9|NA|NA
TGTGCCAGCAGCGTAGGGGACACCAACACTGAAGCTTTCTTT
CASSVGDTNTEAFF
>TRBJ2-3|TRBV7-2|NA|TRBD1
TGTGCCAGCAGCTTGGGACAGGTAGATACGCAGTATTTT
CASSLGQVDTQYF
>TRBJ1-6|TRBV9|NA|NA
TGTGCCAGCAGCCAGACACTTAATTCACCCCTCCACTTT
CASSQTLNSPLHF
>TRBJ1-5|TRBV7-2|few|TRBD1
TGTGCCAGCAGCCCCCGGACAGGGGGCGGACAGCCCCAGCATTTT
CASSPRTGGGQPQHF
>TRBJ1-2|TRBV18|NA|NA
TGTGCCAGCTCACCGACCCCTCACGAGGCTAACTATGGCTACACCTTC
CASSPTPHEANYGYTF
>TRBJ1-5|TRBV15|NA|TRBD1
TGTGCCTCTAACCAGGGGGTCATCAATCAGCCCCAGCATTTT
CASNQGVINQPQHF
>TRBJ2-7|TRBV27|NA|TRBD2
TGTGCCAGCAGTTTAAGGCCTAGCGGTCCCGGCGAGCAGTACTTC
CASSLRPSGPGEQYF
>TRBJ1-2|TRBV3-1|NA|TRBD1
TGTGCCAGCAGCCAAGAGCTAGACAGGGGGCACACCTTC
CASSQELDRGHTF
>TRBJ2-7|TRBV29-1|NA|NA
TGCAGCGTACAGGTGCTCTACGAGCAGTACTTC
CSVQVLYEQYF
>TRBJ1-4|TRBV20-1|NA|TRBD1
TGCAGTGCTCCAGCCGTGGAGAGACAGGGGAATGAAAAACTGTTTTTT
CSAPAVERQGNEKLFF
>TRBJ2-1|TRBV20-1|NA|TRBD2
TGCAGTGCTCCGGTAGCGGGGGCATCGAGCTCCTACAATGAGCAGTTCTTC
CSAPVAGASSSYNEQFF
>TRBJ2-7|TRBV27|NA|TRBD1
TGTGCCAGCAGTTTCCCGGACAGGCCCACCTACGAGCAGTACTTC
CASSFPDRPTYEQYF
>TRBJ2-3|TRBV10-3|NA|NA
TGTGCCATCAGTGCCACTACTAGCACAGATACGCAGTATTTT
CAISATTSTDTQYF
>TRBJ2-7|TRBV20-1|once|TRBD2
TGCAGTGCTAGGTATAGCGGGGGTTCCTGGGAGCAGTACTTC
CSARYSGGSWEQYF
>TRBJ1-2|TRBV30|few|NA
TGTGCCTGGTCGGGGGCCCCCTATGGCTACACCTTC
CAWSGAPYGYTF
>TRBJ2-7|TRBV7-2|once|NA
TGTGCCAGCAGCCCCCCTCCCCTCTACGAGCAGTACTTC
CASSPPPLYEQYF
>TRBJ2-1|TRBV6-5|NA|TRBD2
TGTGCCAGCAGTTACTTCAAGCGGGGACGGAGCAATGAGCAGTTCTTC
CASSYFKRGRSNEQFF
>TRBJ2-1|TRBV27|once|NA
TGTGCCAGCAGTTTTATCGGCACCTCTGGGAATGAGCAGTTCTTC
CASSFIGTSGNEQFF
>TRBJ1-1|TRBV29-1|NA|NA
TGCAGCGTGCCCCACTGGGGGTATGGAGCTTTCTTT
CSVPHWGYGAFF
>TRBJ1-1|TRBV12-3/TRBV12-4|NA|NA
TGTGCCAGCAGTTTCGGCATGAACACTGAAGCTTTCTTT
CASSFGMNTEAFF
>TRBJ1-2|TRBV5-1|NA|NA
TGCGCCAGCAGGATACTCGGACAGTATGGCTACACCTTC
CASRILGQYGYTF
>TRBJ2-7|TRBV6-2/TRBV6-3|NA|TRBD2
TGTGCCAGCAGCCCACCCACCAGCGGGAGCTCCTACGAGCAGTACTTC
CASSPPTSGSSYEQYF
>TRBJ2-1|TRBV11-2|NA|TRBD2
TGTGCCAGCAGACCAATAGCGGGAGAATTCCACAATGAGCAGTTCTTC
CASRPIAGEFHNEQFF
>TRBJ2-3|TRBV20-1|NA|NA
TGCAGTGCTAGCCACACAGATACGCAGTATTTT
CSASHTDTQYF
>TRBJ1-5|TRBV15|NA|NA
TGTGCCACCAGCAGAGAAGCACAGGGCAATCAGCCCCAGCATTTT
CATSREAQGNQPQHF
>TRBJ1-2|TRBV29-1|once|NA
TGCAGCGTTGCCCCGGACGGCTTCGGCTATGGCTACACCTTC
CSVAPDGFGYGYTF
>TRBJ2-5|TRBV23-1|NA|NA
TGCGCCAGCAGTCATCCGTGGCCAGGAGAGACCCAGTACTTC
CASSHPWPGETQYF
>TRBJ2-2|TRBV5-1|NA|NA
TGCGCCAGCAGCTTGGCGGGCACCGGGGAGCTGTTTTTT
CASSLAGTGELFF
>TRBJ1-4|TRBV6-6|NA|NA
TGTGCCAGCCTCAGGGATGAAAAACTGTTTTTT
CASLRDEKLFF
>TRBJ2-5|TRBV28|NA|TRBD2
TGTGCCAGCAGTTCAACTAGCGGGAGCAGCTCAAGAGAGGCCCAGTACTTC
CASSSTSGSSSREAQYF
>TRBJ2-7|TRBV6-6|NA|NA
TGTGCCAGCAGTTACTCCTTCGAGCAGTACTTC
CASSYSFEQYF
>TRBJ2-5|TRBV30|NA|TRBD2
TGTGCCTGGAGTGCGGGGGGGCGGACAGAGACCCAGTACTTC
CAWSAGGRTETQYF
>TRBJ2-3|TRBV9|NA|NA
TGTGCCAGCAGCGTAACCGCTAAGGATACGCAGTATTTT
CASSVTAKDTQYF
>TRBJ2-1|TRBV9|NA|TRBD2
TGTGCCAGCAGCGTAGCTACTAGCGGGTGGGGGAATGAGCAGTTCTTC
CASSVATSGWGNEQFF
>TRBJ1-1|TRBV3-1|NA|NA
TGTGCCAGCAGCCAAGTGGGGACCACTGAAGCTTTCTTT
CASSQVGTTEAFF
>TRBJ1-5|TRBV19|NA|NA
TGTGCCAGTAACCCGGACGGCCCCAGGCAGCCCCAGCATTTT
CASNPDGPRQPQHF
>TRBJ2-5|TRBV4-2|once|NA
TGTGCCAGCAGCCAATCCAACCGGGAGACCCAGTACTTC
CASSQSNRETQYF
>TRBJ1-5|TRBV28|NA|NA
TGTGCCAGCAGCCTCAATATCAGGGAAGGAAATCAGCCCCAGCATTTT
CASSLNIREGNQPQHF